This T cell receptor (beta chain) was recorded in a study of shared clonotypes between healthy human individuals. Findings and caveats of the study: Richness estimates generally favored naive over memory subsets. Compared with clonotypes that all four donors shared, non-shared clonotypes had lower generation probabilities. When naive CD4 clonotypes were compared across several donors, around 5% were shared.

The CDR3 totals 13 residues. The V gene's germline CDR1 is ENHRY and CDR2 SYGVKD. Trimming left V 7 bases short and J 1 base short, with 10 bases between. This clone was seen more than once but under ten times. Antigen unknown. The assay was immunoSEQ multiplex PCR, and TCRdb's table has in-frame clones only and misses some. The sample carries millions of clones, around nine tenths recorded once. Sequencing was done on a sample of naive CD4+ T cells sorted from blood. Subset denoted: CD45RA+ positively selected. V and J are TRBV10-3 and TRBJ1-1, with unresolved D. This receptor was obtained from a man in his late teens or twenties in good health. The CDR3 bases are TGTGCCATCACTACTCACCCGAACACTGAAGCTTTCTTT. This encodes CAITTHPNTEAFF.